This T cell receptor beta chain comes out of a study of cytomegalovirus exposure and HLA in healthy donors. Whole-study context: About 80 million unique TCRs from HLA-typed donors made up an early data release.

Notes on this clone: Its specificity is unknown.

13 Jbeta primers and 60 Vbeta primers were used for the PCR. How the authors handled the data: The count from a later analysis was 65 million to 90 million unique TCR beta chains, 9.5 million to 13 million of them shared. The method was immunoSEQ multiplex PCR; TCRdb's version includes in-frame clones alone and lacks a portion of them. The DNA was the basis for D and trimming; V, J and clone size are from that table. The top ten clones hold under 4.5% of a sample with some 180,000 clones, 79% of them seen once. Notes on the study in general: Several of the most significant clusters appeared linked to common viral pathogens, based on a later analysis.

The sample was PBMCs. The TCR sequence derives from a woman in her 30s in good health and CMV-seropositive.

The CDR3 reads CASSIPPTSGVGANVLTF. The CDR3 DNA follows: TGTGCCAGTAGTATACCCCCCACTAGTGGAGTTGGGGCCAACGTCCTGACTTTC. The gene calls are TRBV19 and TRBJ2-6, with a possible D match to TRBD2 (5 bases). This CDR3 spans 18 amino acids. Looked up from germline, CDR1 is LNHDA and CDR2 is SQIVND (reference sequence). Trimming removed 2 bases at V and 3 bases at J, with 17 bases between.